This TCR beta chain was captured by sequencing in a study of graft-versus-host responses after intestinal transplantation. The method was immunoSEQ multiplex PCR; TCRdb's version includes in-frame clones alone and lacks a portion of them. The table records about 70,000 clones, approximately 87% of them present only once. General study results and limits: Recipient-marrow GvH clones were detected, some having first appeared in ileum or blood.

Of note for this clone: Its matching antigen is unknown.

The CDR3 runs 17 residues. Trimming took 6 bases from V and 0 from J; bases not matched to a gene: 7. In germline, CDR1 is MDHEN, CDR2 SYDVKM. This TCR was recovered from a human donor who was the organ donor for an intestinal transplant. This specimen was unstimulated CD4+ T cells sorted from spleen or lymph node cells, taken before transplant. The chain employs TRBV28 and TRBJ2-5; 13 nucleotides align to TRBD2. This chain's CDR3 is CASSLGLAGFYQETQYF. The CDR3 DNA is TGTGCCAGCAGCCTGGGACTAGCGGGGTTTTACCAAGAGACCCAGTACTTC.